This record concerns one T cell receptor (beta chain) sequence. Its antigen is currently unknown. Libraries were prepared by immunoSEQ multiplex PCR; TCRdb keeps only in-frame clonotypes and omits some of them. This sample has about 97,000 clones, with approximately 74% found just once. The sample originates from a study of radiotherapy plus CTLA-4 blockade in lung cancer. For the study at large: Of the patients, more than 15% showed objective responses and about 30% attained disease control.

Study observations and caveats: Once radiotherapy plus ipilimumab had been given, TCR clones derived from tumor expanded in blood. Early blood T cell clone dynamics reportedly forecast response best, with interferon-beta.

This CDR3 has 17 amino acids. In germline, CDR1 is SGHRS, CDR2 YFSETQ. With V trimmed by 5 bases and J by 0 bases, 6 bases remained unmatched. Chemo-refractory metastatic non-small-cell lung cancer patients were treated with focal radiation plus CTLA-4 blockade with ipilimumab. This clonotype originated in a human donor with non-small cell lung cancer who had a partial response to radiotherapy plus ipilimumab. Some clones in this sample may be carry-over from other donors' samples. The sequenced sample was peripheral blood, obtained from a patient treated with radiotherapy plus ipilimumab. This rearrangement joins TRBV5-1 to TRBJ1-6, with 9 positions matching TRBD1. The CDR3 is CASRTMTGGSYNSPLHF. DNA of the CDR3: TGCGCCAGCAGAACTATGACAGGGGGCTCCTATAATTCACCCCTCCACTTT. The variable domain in full, with the rest retrieved from reference TRBV5-1 and TRBJ1-6, is KAGVTQTPRYLIKTRGQQVTLSCSPISGHRSVSWYQQTPGQGLQFLFEYFSETQRNKGNFPGRFSGRQFSNSRSEMNVSTLELGDSALYLCASRTMTGGSYNSPLHFGNGTRLTVT.